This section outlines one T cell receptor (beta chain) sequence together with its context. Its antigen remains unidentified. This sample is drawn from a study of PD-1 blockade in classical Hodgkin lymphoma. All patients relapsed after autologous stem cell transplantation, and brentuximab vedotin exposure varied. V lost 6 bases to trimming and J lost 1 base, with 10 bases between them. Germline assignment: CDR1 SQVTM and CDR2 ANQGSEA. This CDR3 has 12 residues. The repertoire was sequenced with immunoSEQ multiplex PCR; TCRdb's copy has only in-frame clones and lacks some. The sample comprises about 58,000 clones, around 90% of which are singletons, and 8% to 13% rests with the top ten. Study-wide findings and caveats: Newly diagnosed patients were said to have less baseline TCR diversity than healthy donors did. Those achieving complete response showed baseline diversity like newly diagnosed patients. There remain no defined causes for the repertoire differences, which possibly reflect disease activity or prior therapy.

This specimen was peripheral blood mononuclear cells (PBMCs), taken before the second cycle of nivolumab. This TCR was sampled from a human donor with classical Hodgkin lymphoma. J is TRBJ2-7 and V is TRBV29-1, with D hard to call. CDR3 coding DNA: TGCAGCGTCACCCCCGGGTCCTACGAGCAGTACTTC. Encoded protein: CSVTPGSYEQYF.